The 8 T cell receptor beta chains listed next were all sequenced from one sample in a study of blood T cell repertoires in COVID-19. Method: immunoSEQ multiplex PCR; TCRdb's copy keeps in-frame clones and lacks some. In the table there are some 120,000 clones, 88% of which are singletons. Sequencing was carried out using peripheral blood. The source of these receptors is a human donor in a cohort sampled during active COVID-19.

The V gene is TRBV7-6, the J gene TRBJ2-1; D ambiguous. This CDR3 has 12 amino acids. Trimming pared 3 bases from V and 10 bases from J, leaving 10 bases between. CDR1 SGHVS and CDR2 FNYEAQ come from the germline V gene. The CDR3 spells CASSFILSEQFF. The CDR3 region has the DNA TGTGCCAGCAGCTTTATACTGTCGGAGCAGTTCTTC. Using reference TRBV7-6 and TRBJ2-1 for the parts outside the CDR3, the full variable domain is GAGVSQSPRYKVTKRGQDVALRCDPISGHVSLYWYRQALGQGPEFLTYFNYEAQQDKSGLPNDRFSAERPEGSISTLTIQRTEQRDSAMYRCASSFILSEQFFGPGTRLTVL.

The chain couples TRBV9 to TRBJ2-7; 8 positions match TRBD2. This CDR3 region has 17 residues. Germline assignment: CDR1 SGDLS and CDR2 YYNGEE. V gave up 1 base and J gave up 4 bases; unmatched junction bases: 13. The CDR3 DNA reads TGTGCCAGCAGCGTAACCTCGTCGGGGAGCGGGAGTTACGAGCAGTACTTC. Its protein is CASSVTSSGSGSYEQYF.

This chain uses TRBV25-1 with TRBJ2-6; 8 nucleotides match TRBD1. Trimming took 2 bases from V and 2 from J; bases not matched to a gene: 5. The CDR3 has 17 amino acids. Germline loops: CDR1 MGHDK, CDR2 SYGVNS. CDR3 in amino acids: CASSEGQGATGANVLTF. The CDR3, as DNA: TGTGCCAGCAGTGAAGGTCAGGGGGCGACTGGGGCCAACGTCCTGACTTTC.

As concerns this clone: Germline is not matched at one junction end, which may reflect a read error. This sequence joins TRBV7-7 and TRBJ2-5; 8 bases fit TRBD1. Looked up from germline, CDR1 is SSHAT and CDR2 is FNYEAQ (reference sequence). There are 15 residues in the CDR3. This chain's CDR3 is CASSLDRGLQETQYF. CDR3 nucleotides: TGTGCTAGCAGCTTAGACAGGGGTTTACAAGAGACCCAGTACTTC.

In nucleotides, the CDR3 is TGTGCCAGCTCCGGACAGCCGTACTCCAATCAGCCCCAGCATTTT. It translates to CASSGQPYSNQPQHF. This sequence joins TRBV6-5 and TRBJ1-5; the D gene is possibly TRBD1 (6 bases). Trimming shortened V by 8 bases and J by 3 bases, and 17 bases separated the two germline ends. Germline V gene data show CDR1 as MNHEY and CDR2 as SVGAGI. CDR3 length: 15 amino acids.

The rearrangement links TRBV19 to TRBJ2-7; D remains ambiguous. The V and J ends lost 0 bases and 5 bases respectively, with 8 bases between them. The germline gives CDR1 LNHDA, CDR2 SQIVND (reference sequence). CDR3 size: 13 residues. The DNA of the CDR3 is TGTGCCAGTAGTATAGATTCGAGTAACGAGCAGTACTTC. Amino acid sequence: CASSIDSSNEQYF.

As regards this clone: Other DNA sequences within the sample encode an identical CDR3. CDR3 sequence: CASSQEAGDTEAFF. CDR3 bases: TGCGCCAGCAGCCAAGAGGCAGGGGACACTGAAGCTTTCTTT. V gene TRBV4-1 combines with J gene TRBJ1-1, with a possible D match to TRBD1 (6 bases). Germline lookup yields CDR1 MGHRA and CDR2 YSYEKL. This CDR3 is 14 amino acids long. The ends were cut back, 0 bases at V and 3 bases at J, with 8 bases in the middle.

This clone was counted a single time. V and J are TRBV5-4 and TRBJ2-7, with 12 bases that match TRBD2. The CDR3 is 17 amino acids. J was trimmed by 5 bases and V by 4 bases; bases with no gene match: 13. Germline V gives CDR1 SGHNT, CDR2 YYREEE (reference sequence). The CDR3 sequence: CASSPWTGRLAGDEQYF. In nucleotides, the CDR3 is TGTGCCAGCAGCCCCTGGACAGGGAGACTAGCGGGAGACGAGCAGTACTTC. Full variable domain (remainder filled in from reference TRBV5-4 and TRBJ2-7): ETGVTQSPTHLIKTRGQQVTLRCSSQSGHNTVSWYQQALGQGPQFIFQYYREEENGRGNFPPRFSGLQFPNYSSELNVNALELDDSALYLCASSPWTGRLAGDEQYFGPGTRLTVT.